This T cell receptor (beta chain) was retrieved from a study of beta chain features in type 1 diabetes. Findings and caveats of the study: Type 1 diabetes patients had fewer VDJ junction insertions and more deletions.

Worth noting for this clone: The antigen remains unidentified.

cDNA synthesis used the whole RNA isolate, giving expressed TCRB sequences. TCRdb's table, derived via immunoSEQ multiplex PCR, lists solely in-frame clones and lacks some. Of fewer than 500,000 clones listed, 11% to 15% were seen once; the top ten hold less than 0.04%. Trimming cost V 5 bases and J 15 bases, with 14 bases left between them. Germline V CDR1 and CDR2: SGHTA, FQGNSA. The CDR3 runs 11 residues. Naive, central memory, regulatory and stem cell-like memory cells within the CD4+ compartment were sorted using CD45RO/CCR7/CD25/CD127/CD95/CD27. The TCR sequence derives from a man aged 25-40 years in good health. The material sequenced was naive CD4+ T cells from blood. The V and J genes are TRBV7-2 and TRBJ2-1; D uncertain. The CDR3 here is CASSTEALGFF. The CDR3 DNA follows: TGTGCCAGCAGCACAGAGGCCCTAGGGTTCTTC.